This T cell receptor beta chain was recovered during a study of cytomegalovirus exposure and HLA in healthy donors. As for the study in general: Later analysis reported that the approximately 110 validation repertoires shared the platform of the 650 to 700 first-cohort repertoires.

Findings and limits, study-wide: The tendency of first-cohort TCR clusters to co-occur in the 120 or so validation repertoires was the finding of a later analysis. The authors confirmed in vitro that a few CMV-associated chains were specific for CMV antigens. The study listed some 160 cytomegalovirus-associated TCR beta chains.

Concerning this clone: Its target is unknown.

V lost 2 bases, J lost 3 bases, and 16 bases lay in between. The CDR3 is made up of 16 amino acids. Germline V lookup: CDR1 MRHNA, CDR2 SNTAGT. TCRdb keeps only in-frame clones here, not all; method: immunoSEQ multiplex PCR. The repertoire holds about 160,000 clones, with approximately 86% as singletons. This sequence originates from a woman between 18 and 29 years old in good health and CMV-seronegative. The sample consisted of PBMCs. The chain uses TRBV6-4 and TRBJ1-2; D is uncertain. CDR3 loop: CASSDPLMAVDYGYTF. The CDR3 region has the DNA TGTGCCAGCAGTGACCCGTTAATGGCAGTCGACTATGGCTACACCTTC.